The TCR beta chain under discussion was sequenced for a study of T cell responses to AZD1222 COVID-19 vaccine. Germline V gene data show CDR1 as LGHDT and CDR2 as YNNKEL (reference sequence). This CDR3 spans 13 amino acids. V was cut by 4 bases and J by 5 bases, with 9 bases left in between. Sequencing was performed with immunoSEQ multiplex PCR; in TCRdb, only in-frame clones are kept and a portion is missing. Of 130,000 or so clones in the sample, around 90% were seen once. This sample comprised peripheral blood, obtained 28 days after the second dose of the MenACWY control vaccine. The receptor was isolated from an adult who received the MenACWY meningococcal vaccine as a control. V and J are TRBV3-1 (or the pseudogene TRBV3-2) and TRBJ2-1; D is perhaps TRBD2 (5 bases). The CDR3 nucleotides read TGTGCCAGCAGCCTTCTAGCTAACAATGAGCAGTTCTTC. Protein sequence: CASSLLANNEQFF.